A single sample gave rise to the 29 T cell receptor beta chains below, sequenced in a study of cytomegalovirus exposure and HLA in healthy donors. Only in-frame clones appear in the TCRdb table, and some are missing; sequencing was by immunoSEQ multiplex PCR. Of more than 85,000 clones in the sample, roughly 90% are singletons; the top ten hold less than 2.5%. Sequencing input: PBMCs. These receptors were obtained from a woman aged 18-29 years in good health and CMV-seronegative.

The chain has TRBV23-1 and TRBJ1-1; 8 nucleotides align to TRBD1. TRBV23-1 is an ORF; its function is uncertain. The CDR3 length is 15 residues. V was pared by 3 bases and J by 3 bases, with 6 bases of the junction left unmatched. The CDR3 sequence is CASSHLGQGHTEAFF. The DNA for the CDR3 is TGCGCCAGCAGTCATTTAGGACAGGGACACACTGAAGCTTTCTTT.

This chain links TRBV11-3 with TRBJ2-1; 11 bases map to TRBD2. Germline CDR1 and CDR2: SGHNT and YENEEA. Germline trimming cut 0 bases from V and 9 bases from J; bases unmatched to any gene: 7. The CDR3 is made up of 16 amino acids. The CDR3 bases are TGTGCCAGCAGCTTAGAAGATAGCGGGGGGGCCGGTGAGCAGTTCTTC. Translated, it gives CASSLEDSGGAGEQFF.

The V and J genes are TRBV5-1 and TRBJ2-4; TRBD2 is a possible D gene (5 bases). Trimming shortened V by 4 bases and J by 0 bases, and 14 bases separated the two germline ends. CDR3 length: 16 residues. Germline V gene lookup returns CDR1 SGHRS and CDR2 YFSETQ. The CDR3 DNA is TGCGCCAGCAGCGAGGACTTCACTCTAGCCAAAAACATTCAGTACTTC. It codes for CASSEDFTLAKNIQYF.

The chain links TRBV28 to TRBJ1-1, with 8 bases aligning to TRBD1. The CDR3 spans 14 residues. Unmatched junction bases numbered 7, after V lost 4 bases and J lost 6 bases. Germline CDR1 MDHEN, CDR2 SYDVKM. CDR3 bases: TGTGCCAGCAGTTCGGACAGGGAAAGCGCTGAAGCTTTCTTT. This translates into CASSSDRESAEAFF.

J is TRBJ2-3 and V is TRBV9; D possibly corresponds to TRBD2 (6 bases). Trimming pared 4 bases from V and 0 bases from J, leaving 12 bases between. CDR1 and CDR2 from the germline V gene are SGDLS and YYNGEE. This CDR3 contains 15 residues. CDR3: CASSTVSGSTDTQYF. The CDR3 coding sequence is TGTGCCAGCAGCACGGTCAGCGGGAGCACAGATACGCAGTATTTT.

The chain recombines TRBV27 with TRBJ2-2; 9 nucleotides align to TRBD2. Unmatched junction bases numbered 11, after V lost 1 base and J lost 5 bases. Germline values: CDR1 MNHEY, CDR2 SMNVEV (reference sequence). The CDR3 is made up of 18 amino acids. The DNA for the CDR3 is TGTGCCAGCAGTTTATTTCCCGGGCTAGCGGGGTCTACCGGGGAGCTGTTTTTT. Its protein product is CASSLFPGLAGSTGELFF.

The V gene is TRBV9, the J gene TRBJ2-3, with 9 bases identical to TRBD2. CDR3 length equals 16 residues. V was pared by 0 bases and J by 5 bases, with 7 bases of the junction left unmatched. CDR1 is SGDLS and CDR2 is YYNGEE in the germline V gene. This CDR3 reads CASSVETAGGLDTQYF. CDR3 in DNA: TGTGCCAGCAGCGTAGAGACAGCGGGGGGATTAGATACGCAGTATTTT.

The rearrangement uses TRBV4-3 and TRBJ1-2; D might be TRBD1 (6 bases). V was trimmed by 1 base and J by 7 bases, leaving 22 bases between them. CDR1 and CDR2 (germline): LGHNA, YSLEER. CDR3 size: 17 residues. The chain's CDR3 is CASSQVGIRGRSSGYTF. The CDR3 bases are TGCGCCAGCAGCCAAGTGGGAATCAGGGGAAGAAGCAGTGGCTACACCTTC.

The chain carries TRBV9 and TRBJ1-1, with 7 bases matching TRBD1. The CDR3 has 13 residues. Trimming took 0 bases from V and 8 from J; bases not matched to a gene: 4. The V gene's germline CDR1 is SGDLS and CDR2 YYNGEE. In DNA, the CDR3 is TGTGCCAGCAGCGTAGGGGCGACAGGGGAAGCTTTCTTT. Residues: CASSVGATGEAFF. Filled out from reference TRBV9 and TRBJ1-1, the complete variable domain reads DSGVTQTPKHLITATGQRVTLRCSPRSGDLSVYWYQQSLDQGLQFLIQYYNGEERAKGNILERFSAQQFPDLHSELNLSSLELGDSALYFCASSVGATGEAFFGQGTRLTVV.

The chain joins TRBV7-2 to TRBJ2-3; 7 nucleotides line up with TRBD2. The length of the CDR3 is 12 residues. Losses at the gene ends were 3 bases for V and 9 bases for J; bases not matched to a gene: 3. The germline CDR1 and CDR2 sequences are SGHTA and FQGNSA. For the CDR3, the DNA is TGTGCCAGCAGCTTTACTAGCGTCACGCAGTATTTT. Amino acid sequence: CASSFTSVTQYF.

This chain links TRBV6-5 with TRBJ2-7; TRBD1 matches 7 bases. CDR1 and CDR2 from the germline V gene are MNHEY and SVGAGI. The ends lost 6 bases at V and 0 bases at J; junction bases unmatched: 2. The CDR3 runs 13 residues. The CDR3 here is CASRDRASYEQYF. CDR3 DNA: TGTGCCAGCAGAGACAGGGCCTCCTACGAGCAGTACTTC.

The rearrangement links TRBV4-2 to TRBJ2-1; 7 nucleotides line up with TRBD2. J gave up 9 bases and V 0 bases, and 8 bases lay outside the gene matches. Germline V lookup: CDR1 LGHNA, CDR2 YNFKEQ. The CDR3 sequence is 15 residues long. In nucleotides, the CDR3 is TGTGCCAGCAGCCAAGAAGCGACTAGCTTACGTGAGCAGTTCTTC. Translation gives CASSQEATSLREQFF.

The V call is TRBV5-1, the J call TRBJ2-3; 10 bases align to TRBD2. This CDR3 is built from 18 residues. CDR1 is SGHRS and CDR2 is YFSETQ in the germline V gene. The trim removed 0 bases at V and 3 bases at J, leaving 10 bases unmatched. This CDR3 reads CASSLVPAGGMMTDTQYF. The DNA for the CDR3 is TGCGCCAGCAGCTTGGTGCCAGCGGGGGGGATGATGACAGATACGCAGTATTTT.

The CDR3: CASSAERSSYNEQFF. CDR3 coding DNA: TGTGCCAGCAGCGCGGAACGGAGCTCCTACAATGAGCAGTTCTTC. The chain links TRBV6-1 to TRBJ2-1, with unresolved D. CDR1 and CDR2 from the germline V gene are MNHNS and SASEGT. Deletions cut 6 bases from V and 0 bases from J, with 12 bases between. The CDR3 is made up of 15 amino acids.

The chain uses TRBV5-4 and TRBJ2-3; 7 nucleotides match TRBD1. Germline lookup yields CDR1 SGHNT and CDR2 YYREEE (reference sequence). The ends lost 6 bases at V and 1 base at J; junction bases unmatched: 2. This CDR3 has 13 amino acids. In DNA form, the CDR3 reads TGTGCCAGCATAGGACAGGGCACAGATACGCAGTATTTT. This gives the protein CASIGQGTDTQYF.

The V and J genes are TRBV28 and TRBJ1-6, with D possibly TRBD1 on 6 matching bases. CDR3 length equals 14 residues. Trimming left V 3 bases short and J 9 bases short, with 12 bases between. Germline V gene sequence: CDR1 MDHEN, CDR2 SYDVKM. Here the CDR3 DNA reads TGTGCCAGCAGTTTGACAGGTAGTGGTTCACCCCTCCACTTT. This sequence encodes CASSLTGSGSPLHF.

The chain combines TRBV28 with TRBJ2-2; no reliable D call. The ends were cut back, 4 bases at V and 3 bases at J, with 15 bases in the middle. Germline V gives CDR1 MDHEN, CDR2 SYDVKM. This CDR3 spans 16 amino acids. The CDR3 DNA sequence: TGTGCCAGCAGTTCCTCGGGTCATCCCTACACCGGGGAGCTGTTTTTT. Protein: CASSSSGHPYTGELFF.

The chain links TRBV10-3 to TRBJ2-7; no reliable D call. CDR1 and CDR2 from the germline V gene are ENHRY and SYGVKD. V gave up 5 bases and J gave up 2 bases, with 28 bases separating them. The CDR3 loop spans 19 amino acids. The CDR3 DNA sequence: TGTGCCATCAGTCTACCAACCAGCTGGAGCGCAGCTATGGCCTACGAGCAGTACTTC. It specifies CAISLPTSWSAAMAYEQYF.

The gene calls are TRBV25-1 and TRBJ1-5; maybe TRBD1 (5 bases). Trimming took 4 bases from V and 8 from J, leaving 18 bases between them. Germline CDR1 is MGHDK and CDR2 is SYGVNS. The CDR3 contains 15 residues. CDR3 amino acids: CASSGGGRISEPQHF. DNA for the CDR3: TGTGCCAGCAGTGGGGGGGGAAGGATTTCGGAGCCCCAGCATTTT. The variable domain in full, with the rest retrieved from reference TRBV25-1 and TRBJ1-5, is EADIYQTPRYLVIGTGKKITLECSQTMGHDKMYWYQQDPGMELHLIHYSYGVNSTEKGDLSSESTVSRIRTEHFPLTLESARPSHTSQYLCASSGGGRISEPQHFGDGTRLSIL.

This clone came up once. The rearrangement uses TRBV21-1 and TRBJ2-7; the table's TRBD1 call for D was not verified on the DNA. TRBV21-1 is assigned pseudogene status. The CDR3 is 13 amino acids. The CDR3 loop is CATRRPQGNEQYF. The DNA of the CDR3 is TGTGCCACCAGAAGACCCCAGGGAAACGAGCAGTACTTC.

The V and J genes are TRBV10-3 and TRBJ2-1; possible D gene TRBD1, 6 bases. Germline V gene lookup returns CDR1 ENHRY and CDR2 SYGVKD. The CDR3 has 12 amino acids. The V gene lost 3 bases and the J gene lost 10 bases, with 10 bases spanning the gap. Written as DNA, the CDR3 is TGTGCCATCAGTGACCAGGGGAAGGAGCAGTTCTTC. Translating it yields CAISDQGKEQFF.

V gene TRBV28 combines with J gene TRBJ2-7; TRBD1 matches at 8 bases. V lost 3 bases and J lost 0; bases outside the gene matches: 4. The CDR3 length is 15 residues. Germline values: CDR1 MDHEN, CDR2 SYDVKM. The CDR3, as DNA: TGTGCCAGCAGTTTCTTCACAGGGGGCTCCTACGAGCAGTACTTC. It translates to CASSFFTGGSYEQYF. Looking up the rest from reference TRBV28 and TRBJ2-7 gives the full variable domain: DVKVTQSSRYLVKRTGEKVFLECVQDMDHENMFWYRQDPGLGLRLIYFSYDVKMKEKGDIPEGYSVSREKKERFSLILESASTNQTSMYLCASSFFTGGSYEQYFGPGTRLTVT.

The chain carries TRBV7-2 and TRBJ2-5, with TRBD2 matching over 8 bases. Trimming removed 3 bases from V and 2 bases from J; junction bases left unmatched: 14. Germline loops: CDR1 SGHTA, CDR2 FQGNSA. The CDR3 runs to 18 residues. This CDR3 reads CASSFPGRGGGQQETQYF. CDR3 DNA sequence: TGTGCCAGCAGCTTCCCCGGAAGGGGCGGGGGGCAACAAGAGACCCAGTACTTC.

The chain recombines TRBV2 with TRBJ2-2; 8 bases are shared with TRBD1. The germline V gene encodes CDR1 SNHLY and CDR2 FYNNEI. V was pared by 8 bases and J by 1 base, with 3 bases of the junction left unmatched. This CDR3 region has 14 residues. The CDR3 region has the DNA TGTGCCAGCCGGGACAGGTGGAACACCGGGGAGCTGTTTTTT. Translated: CASRDRWNTGELFF.

The chain links TRBV6-1 to TRBJ1-2, with TRBD1 identical over 8 bases. The germline gives CDR1 MNHNS, CDR2 SASEGT. The CDR3 length is 15 residues. The trim removed 4 bases at V and 6 bases at J, leaving 10 bases unmatched. The CDR3 sequence: CASSVWTGRGDGYTF. CDR3 nucleotides: TGTGCCAGCAGTGTATGGACAGGGCGCGGAGATGGCTACACCTTC.

The rearrangement joins TRBV5-1 to TRBJ1-1; 9 nucleotides line up with TRBD1. CDR1 is SGHRS, CDR2 YFSETQ, per germline. The CDR3 covers 14 residues. The ends lost 4 bases at V and 3 bases at J; junction bases unmatched: 4. The CDR3 DNA reads as TGCGCCAGCAGCAGGACAGGGGATGACACTGAAGCTTTCTTT. It codes for CASSRTGDDTEAFF.

This clone appeared once. The rearrangement uses TRBV19 and TRBJ2-3; D is possibly TRBD2 (6 bases). Germline CDR1 is LNHDA and CDR2 is SQIVND (reference sequence). Trimming left V 7 bases short and J 4 bases short, with 24 bases between. There are 17 residues in the CDR3. The CDR3 region has the DNA TGTGCCAGTAACCCTAGGGACTCCGGGGACGCGTCAGATACGCAGTATTTT. Translation gives CASNPRDSGDASDTQYF.

The chain employs TRBV7-9 and TRBJ2-7; D not certain. The V gene lost 11 bases and the J gene lost 5 bases, with 10 bases spanning the gap. The CDR3 runs to 10 residues. CDR1 is SEHNR, CDR2 FQNEAQ, per germline (reference sequence). CDR3 coding DNA: TGTGCCGTCGGGTCCCACGAGCAGTACTTC. It is translated as CAVGSHEQYF.

The rearrangement links TRBV7-9 to TRBJ2-7, with 9 bases lining up with TRBD1. Losses at the gene ends were 5 bases for V and 4 bases for J; bases not matched to a gene: 9. CDR3 length equals 15 residues. The germline gives CDR1 SEHNR, CDR2 FQNEAQ (reference sequence). CDR3 sequence reads: CASSAKTDRGYEQYF. Written as DNA, the CDR3 is TGTGCCAGCAGCGCTAAAACTGACAGGGGGTACGAGCAGTACTTC.